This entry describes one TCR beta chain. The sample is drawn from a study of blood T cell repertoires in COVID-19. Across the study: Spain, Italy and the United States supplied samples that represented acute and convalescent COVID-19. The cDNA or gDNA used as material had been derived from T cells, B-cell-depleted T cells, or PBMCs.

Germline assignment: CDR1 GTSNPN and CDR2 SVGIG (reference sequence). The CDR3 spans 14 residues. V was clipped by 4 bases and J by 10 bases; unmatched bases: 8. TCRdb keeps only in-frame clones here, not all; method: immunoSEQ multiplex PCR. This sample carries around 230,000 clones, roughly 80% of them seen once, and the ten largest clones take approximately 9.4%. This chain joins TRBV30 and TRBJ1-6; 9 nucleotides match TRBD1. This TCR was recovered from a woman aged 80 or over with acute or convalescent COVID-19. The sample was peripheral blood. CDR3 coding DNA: TGTGCCTGGATGATTAGGACAGGGGACTCACCCCTCCACTTT. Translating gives CAWMIRTGDSPLHF.